A single sample is the source of the 20 T cell receptor beta chains below, sequenced in a study of T cells in Graves' hyperthyroidism and ophthalmopathy. TCR beta CDR3 region amplification was performed from RNA transcripts. RT-PCR in the first round (using the HTBI primer set) targeted the TCR CDR3. TCRdb reprocessed the multiplex PCR reads with MiXCR, giving one entry per CDR3 protein. The sample holds a few hundred thousand distinct CDR3 sequences; around 15% are singletons and the top ten take about 21%. Source material: blood. The receptors here all came from a woman in her sixties with Graves' ophthalmopathy.

This clonotype occurred a few times. This chain links TRBV5-1 with TRBJ1-4; tentative D call: TRBD1 (5 bases). V was trimmed by 2 bases and J by 5 bases, leaving 10 bases between them. Germline CDR1 and CDR2: SGHRS and YFSETQ. There are 14 residues in the CDR3. In nucleotides, the CDR3 is TGCGCCAGCAGCTTCGGGACGTTGAATGAAAAACTGTTTTTT. Its translation: CASSFGTLNEKLFF.

In its sample, this clonotype was seen many times. The V gene is TRBV28, the J gene TRBJ1-4; possibly TRBD1 for D (6 bases). V was pared by 6 bases and J by 0 bases, with 14 bases between. The CDR3 has 16 residues. From germline, CDR1 is MDHEN and CDR2 SYDVKM. The CDR3 is CASRAGGAATNEKLFF. DNA for the CDR3: TGTGCCAGCAGGGCCGGGGGGGCGGCAACTAATGAAAAACTGTTTTTT.

This clonotype was found many times. J is TRBJ2-5 and V is TRBV11-2; D unresolved. CDR1 SGHAT and CDR2 FQNNGV come from the germline V gene. Trimming stripped 3 bases from V and 5 bases from J, with 13 bases between. The CDR3 loop spans 14 amino acids. CDR3 residues: CASSFLSTPETQYF. In DNA form, the CDR3 reads TGTGCCAGCAGCTTCCTATCCACCCCGGAGACCCAGTACTTC.

This clonotype was observed a few times. The V and J genes are TRBV7-9 and TRBJ2-1; 8 bases line up with TRBD2. This CDR3 has 14 residues. V shed 5 bases and J 6 bases; nucleotides not matched to a gene: 6. Germline assignment: CDR1 SEHNR and CDR2 FQNEAQ (reference sequence). CDR3 in amino acids: CASSPTSGPNEQFF. As DNA, the CDR3 is TGTGCCAGCAGCCCCACTAGCGGACCCAATGAGCAGTTCTTC.

This clonotype was counted many times. The V gene is TRBV20-1, the J gene TRBJ2-7; D may be TRBD1 (6 bases). CDR1 and CDR2 (germline): DFQATT, SNEGSKA (reference sequence). This CDR3 has 14 amino acids. Trimming removed 0 bases at V and 5 bases at J, with 14 bases between. CDR3 nucleotides: TGCAGTGCTAGAGATCGAACAGGGATCCACGAGCAGTACTTC. Translation gives CSARDRTGIHEQYF.

This clonotype was recorded many times. The CDR3 is CASSYFGQGGYEQYF. The DNA for the CDR3 is TGTGCCAGCAGCTATTTCGGACAGGGGGGTTACGAGCAGTACTTC. This chain links TRBV7-8 with TRBJ2-7, with 10 bases matching TRBD1. CDR1 and CDR2 from the germline V gene are SGHVS and FQNEAQ. The CDR3 has 15 amino acids. V lost 4 bases, J lost 4 bases, and 7 bases stayed unmatched.

In this sample, this clonotype turned up many times. The rearrangement joins TRBV7-2 to TRBJ2-1, with 13 positions matching TRBD2. Trimming at V came to 6 bases and at J to 7 bases, leaving 9 bases not matched to a gene. CDR1 and CDR2 from the germline V gene are SGHTA and FQGNSA. The CDR3 is made up of 16 amino acids. For the CDR3, the DNA is TGTGCCAGCAGTTATCCGGGACTAGCGGGAAAGAATGAGCAGTTCTTC. Translating it yields CASSYPGLAGKNEQFF.

Ten or more counts support this clonotype. The V and J genes are TRBV6-1 and TRBJ1-2; tentatively, D is TRBD1 (5 bases). The CDR3 is made up of 14 amino acids. V lost 0 bases to trimming and J lost 3 bases, with 8 bases between them. Germline loops: CDR1 MNHNS, CDR2 SASEGT. This CDR3 is CASSEAWGDYGYTF. DNA of the CDR3: TGTGCCAGCAGTGAAGCGTGGGGGGACTATGGCTACACCTTC.

This clonotype was recorded many times. J is TRBJ2-1 and V is TRBV5-1; D not certain. The CDR3 contains 16 residues. Germline V gives CDR1 SGHRS, CDR2 YFSETQ. V gave up 0 bases and J gave up 0 bases, with 10 bases separating them. CDR3 DNA sequence: TGCGCCAGCAGCTTGGAAGGCACGCTCTCCTACAATGAGCAGTTCTTC. It translates to CASSLEGTLSYNEQFF. Full variable domain (outside the CDR3, taken from reference TRBV5-1 and TRBJ2-1): KAGVTQTPRYLIKTRGQQVTLSCSPISGHRSVSWYQQTPGQGLQFLFEYFSETQRNKGNFPGRFSGRQFSNSRSEMNVSTLELGDSALYLCASSLEGTLSYNEQFFGPGTRLTVL.

In its sample, this clonotype was seen a few times. This chain joins TRBV5-1 and TRBJ2-3, with D possibly matching TRBD2 (6 bases). This CDR3 comprises 14 residues. Germline CDR1 reads SGHRS; CDR2 reads YFSETQ. V dropped 4 bases and J dropped 0 bases, with 9 bases sitting between them. CDR3 sequence (DNA): TGCGCCAGCAGCGTAGGGACTAGCACAGATACGCAGTATTTT. Amino acids: CASSVGTSTDTQYF.

This clonotype was found many times. The junction shows a germline mismatch at one end, possibly a read error. CDR3 sequence: CASSPGTASTYTQYF. CDR3 sequence (DNA): TGTGCCAGCAGCCCCGGGACAGCAAGCACATATACGCAGTATTTT. The V call is TRBV2, the J call TRBJ2-3; 7 bases are shared with TRBD1. This CDR3 is 15 amino acids long. Germline CDR1 is SNHLY and CDR2 is FYNNEI.

This clonotype was detected ten times or more. The chain combines TRBV5-6 with TRBJ2-5, with unresolved D. The CDR3 consists of 12 residues. Trimming removed 1 base at V and 0 bases at J, with 1 base between. Germline CDR1 is SGHDT and CDR2 is YYEEEE. The CDR3 sequence is CASSLYQETQYF. As DNA, the CDR3 is TGTGCCAGCAGCTTGTACCAAGAGACCCAGTACTTC.

The chain carries TRBV3-1 and TRBJ1-6, with 8 bases matching TRBD1. V trimming: 4 bases; J trimming: 9 bases; junction bases outside the gene matches: 5. Germline V gives CDR1 LGHDT, CDR2 YNNKEL (reference sequence). The CDR3 spans 14 residues. This chain's CDR3 is CASSRGQGASPLHF. CDR3 coding DNA: TGTGCCAGCAGCCGCGGACAGGGAGCTTCACCCCTCCACTTT.

The chain has TRBV5-1 and TRBJ2-2, with D hard to call. There are 16 residues in the CDR3. The V gene's germline CDR1 is SGHRS and CDR2 YFSETQ. V lost 0 bases and J lost 3, with 12 bases in between. The DNA of the CDR3 is TGCGCCAGCAGCTTGGTTAGCCGACCCGACACCGGGGAGCTGTTTTTT. This sequence encodes CASSLVSRPDTGELFF.

This clonotype was observed many times. The chain joins TRBV11-2 to TRBJ2-3; TRBD2 matches 7 bases. Germline V gene data show CDR1 as SGHAT and CDR2 as FQNNGV. After removal of 4 bases from V and 5 bases from J, the junction contained 0 bases not matched to a gene. CDR3 length equals 12 residues. CDR3 nucleotides: TGTGCCAGCAGCTGGGGGGGAGATACGCAGTATTTT. It encodes CASSWGGDTQYF.

Many counts were recorded for this clonotype. The CDR3: CASNRDLREQYF. CDR3 sequence (DNA): TGTGCCAGCAATCGGGACTTGCGTGAGCAGTACTTC. The V call is TRBV28, the J call TRBJ2-7; maybe TRBD2 (6 bases). The V end lost 7 bases, the J end lost 7 bases, and 14 bases lay between the germline ends. The CDR3 consists of 12 residues. The germline CDR1 and CDR2 sequences are MDHEN and SYDVKM.

This chain links TRBV24-1 with TRBJ2-4; weak D call: TRBD1 (6 bases). V shed 4 bases and J shed 1 base, with 7 bases lying between them. The CDR3 loop spans 14 amino acids. Germline loops: CDR1 KGHDR, CDR2 SFDVKD. CDR3 in amino acids: CATSEGGAKNIQYF. In DNA form, the CDR3 reads TGTGCCACCAGTGAAGGGGGTGCCAAAAACATTCAGTACTTC.

This clonotype has ten or more counts. This chain connects TRBV28 to TRBJ2-3; possibly TRBD1 for D (6 bases). Germline CDR1 reads MDHEN; CDR2 reads SYDVKM. The CDR3 covers 15 residues. Trimming left V 1 base short and J 1 base short, with 9 bases between. DNA of the CDR3: TGTGCCAGCAGTTTATTGGGGGCTGGCACAGATACGCAGTATTTT. It translates to CASSLLGAGTDTQYF.

This clonotype was counted only a few times. This chain uses TRBV27 with TRBJ2-1; D uncertain. The germline CDR1 and CDR2 sequences are MNHEY and SMNVEV (reference sequence). This CDR3 comprises 13 residues. The ends were cut back, 6 bases at V and 4 bases at J, with 10 bases in the middle. The chain's CDR3 is CASREYGYNEQFF. DNA of the CDR3: TGTGCCAGCAGGGAATATGGGTACAATGAGCAGTTCTTC.

On this clonotype: A much larger clone differs from this one at a single base, so this may be a read error. The chain recombines TRBV20-1 with TRBJ2-1; TRBD2 matches 7 bases. This CDR3 comprises 12 residues. The germline gives CDR1 DFQATT, CDR2 SNEGSKA (reference sequence). The V and J ends lost 7 bases and 7 bases, in that order; junction bases with no gene match: 7. The CDR3 sequence is CSGTDGGNEQFF. CDR3 DNA: TGCAGTGGAACGGACGGGGGGAATGAGCAGTTCTTC.